Each of the 10 T cell receptor beta chains below was sequenced from the same sample in a study of cytomegalovirus exposure and HLA in healthy donors. The study ran its PCR with 60 Vbeta and 13 Jbeta primers. This table comes from immunoSEQ multiplex PCR, and its TCRdb copy is limited to in-frame clones, with some not included. The sample holds about 160,000 clones; roughly 80% are singletons and the top ten take under 6%. Sequencing was carried out using PBMCs. These receptor sequences come from a man in his thirties or forties in good health and CMV-seronegative.

Only one count was recorded for this clone. V usage is TRBV5-6 and J usage is TRBJ1-2, with a tentative D call TRBD1 (5 bases). Looked up from germline, CDR1 is SGHDT and CDR2 is YYEEEE. Trimming pared 2 bases from V and 0 bases from J, leaving 8 bases between. The CDR3 covers 14 residues. The CDR3 coding sequence is TGTGCCAGCAGCTTCGGGGGGTCTAACTATGGCTACACCTTC. It codes for CASSFGGSNYGYTF.

CDR3 amino acids: CASSPLADFEAFF. Here the CDR3 DNA reads TGTGCCAGCTCACCTCTGGCTGACTTTGAAGCTTTCTTT. The chain carries TRBV18 and TRBJ1-1; the D is unclear. The germline V gene encodes CDR1 KGHSH and CDR2 LQKENI. The CDR3 spans 13 residues. Trimming removed 3 bases from V and 7 bases from J, with 12 bases in between.

The table lists this clone with a few counts. This chain uses TRBV5-6 with TRBJ2-2; 9 nucleotides match TRBD1. In germline, CDR1 is SGHDT, CDR2 YYEEEE. The CDR3 runs 16 residues. The ends lost 2 bases at V and 5 bases at J; junction bases unmatched: 7. The CDR3 region is CASSFLTGGSTGELFF. For the CDR3, the DNA is TGTGCCAGCAGCTTTCTGACAGGGGGTAGTACCGGGGAGCTGTTTTTT. Based on the CDR3 plus reference TRBV5-6 and TRBJ2-2, the full variable domain is DAGVTQSPTHLIKTRGQQVTLRCSPKSGHDTVSWYQQALGQGPQFIFQYYEEEERQRGNFPDRFSGHQFPNYSSELNVNALLLGDSALYLCASSFLTGGSTGELFFGEGSRLTVL.

V usage is TRBV27 and J usage is TRBJ1-1, with 7 positions matching TRBD1. The CDR3 consists of 14 residues. The germline CDR1 and CDR2 sequences are MNHEY and SMNVEV (reference sequence). The V segment lost 6 bases and the J segment 0 bases; nucleotides outside the gene matches: 4. The CDR3 region is CASSRTGLNTEAFF. In nucleotides, the CDR3 is TGTGCCAGCAGCAGGACAGGACTGAACACTGAAGCTTTCTTT.

This rearrangement joins TRBV6-5 to TRBJ1-1; the match to TRBD1 covers 7 bases. The CDR3 contains 16 residues. Germline-derived CDR1 and CDR2 are MNHEY and SVGAGI. V lost 2 bases to trimming and J lost 3 bases; unmatched junction nucleotides: 9. CDR3 loop: CASSYLPTGSDTEAFF. For the CDR3, the DNA is TGTGCCAGCAGTTACCTCCCGACAGGGAGCGACACTGAAGCTTTCTTT.

V is TRBV9 and J is TRBJ2-2, with 7 bases matching TRBD2. V gave up 4 bases and J gave up 1 base; unmatched junction bases: 10. The length of the CDR3 is 17 residues. CDR1 and CDR2 (germline): SGDLS, YYNGEE. The CDR3 sequence: CASSSSIGGGNTGELFF. The CDR3 nucleotides read TGTGCCAGCAGCTCATCGATTGGCGGGGGGAACACCGGGGAGCTGTTTTTT.

The gene calls are TRBV19 and TRBJ2-3; a possible D gene is TRBD2 (5 bases). V lost 7 bases and J 2 bases, leaving 19 bases between the germline ends. Germline V gives CDR1 LNHDA, CDR2 SQIVND (reference sequence). The CDR3 is made up of 16 amino acids. CDR3 nucleotides: TGTGCCAGTACCCCGGACTTAATGGGTTACACAGATACGCAGTATTTT. Translated: CASTPDLMGYTDTQYF.

This chain links TRBV29-1 with TRBJ2-3; TRBD1 might be the D (6 bases). Germline loops: CDR1 SQVTM, CDR2 ANQGSEA. Trimming stripped 6 bases from V and 2 bases from J, with 12 bases between. CDR3 length: 13 amino acids. The CDR3 DNA reads TGCAGCGTCACCGGGACACTCACAGATACGCAGTATTTT. Its protein is CSVTGTLTDTQYF.

Points on this clone: The conserved closing phenylalanine or tryptophan is absent in this CDR3, likely reflecting a read error. The J gene is TRBJ1-2, the V gene TRBV7-3, with TRBD1 matching 8 bases. V trimming: 9 bases; J trimming: 7 bases; junction bases outside the gene matches: 10. The CDR3 has 13 residues. The germline V gene has CDR1 SGHTA and CDR2 FQGTGA. CDR3 in DNA: TGTGCCAGTCCGACAGGACAGGGTGCTGGCTACACCCTC. Protein: CASPTGQGAGYTL.

The V and J genes are TRBV5-1 and TRBJ2-1, with D perhaps matching TRBD1 (5 bases). The CDR3 runs 16 residues. V was pared by 2 bases and J by 0 bases, with 12 bases between. Germline CDR1 is SGHRS and CDR2 is YFSETQ. The CDR3 sequence is CASSLSRQTSYNEQFF. As DNA, the CDR3 is TGCGCCAGCAGCTTATCCCGACAGACCTCCTACAATGAGCAGTTCTTC.